This record covers a single T cell receptor beta chain. Its cognate antigen is unknown. A second PCR of about 7 to 12 cycles used a sample-barcoded 5' primer and a J-beta primer mix. TCRdb re-analysed the 5' RACE reads in MiXCR, keeping a single row per CDR3 protein. The sample holds more than 650,000 distinct CDR3 sequences, about a fifth seen once. Peripheral blood samples of about 10 milliliters were drawn from each donor. The data were taken from a study of blood T cells in healthy people across ages. Study outcomes and limitations: CMV status of donors was not determined, possibly confounding expanded clonotype changes. Getting older went along with TCR beta diversity per million T cells dropping roughly linearly. Researchers deemed the diversity estimates from one million T cells underestimates.

Between the trimmed V and J ends, which lost 5 bases and 1 base, there was a span of 5 bases. This CDR3 comprises 12 residues. The clonotype comes from a man aged 65 to 79 in good health. The sequenced sample was blood. The chain uses TRBV12-3 or TRBV12-4 and TRBJ1-1; tentative D call: TRBD1 (5 bases). The chain's CDR3 is CASSGGNTEAFF. The CDR3 DNA reads as TGTGCCAGCAGTGGGGGGAACACTGAAGCTTTCTTT.